This record looks at one T cell receptor (beta chain) sequence and its context. This clone was detected only once. What antigen it recognizes has not been identified. No base quality values were provided; no much bigger clone lies one nucleotide off. These data originate in a study of OX40 agonist ivuxolimab in advanced cancers. Turning to the overall study: Ivuxolimab, which targeted the costimulatory receptor OX40 (CD134), was an agonistic, fully human IgG2 monoclonal antibody. The point of sequencing TCRbeta in the periphery was to test whether ivuxolimab changed TCR sequence diversity and drove clonal T-cell expansion. Partial responses occurred in three dose-escalation patients, of whom one had hepatocellular carcinoma and two had cutaneous melanoma. Patients were allowed to have had prior anti-PD-1, anti-PD-L1 or anti-CTLA-4 therapy, and 40% of the dose-escalation patients had previously received checkpoint inhibitors. Intravenous ivuxolimab was administered to patients every 2 weeks at six dose levels: 0.01, 0.1, 0.3, 1.5, 3 and 10 mg/kg. Of the approximately 54 dose-escalation patients, hepatocellular carcinoma was present in about 20, melanoma in around 15, renal cell carcinoma in 9 and head and neck cancer in 9. In the dose-escalation cohort, around four fifths of patients were male, and the mean age was around 65 years with a range of about 23 to 79. The paper covers the monotherapy dose-escalation part of the phase I ivuxolimab trial, which included N of about 50 patients.

Patients with a history of autoimmune disease or receiving systemic immunosuppression were excluded from the trial. In every dose cohort, peripheral blood was drawn for TCR sequencing at baseline, cycle 4 day 1, and cycle 7 day 1. The samples were taken from a phase I, first-in-human, multicenter, open-label dose-escalation trial of ivuxolimab. Adults with locally advanced or metastatic melanoma, renal cell carcinoma, hepatocellular carcinoma or head and neck squamous cell carcinoma were enrolled in the trial. Before TCR sequencing, CD4+ and CD8+ T cells were separately sorted from peripheral blood. Counted from cysteine to phenylalanine, this CDR3 has 13 amino acids. CDR3 DNA is the only sequence kept; it has 39 bases, read in frame from the first base. CDR1 and CDR2 (MNHEY, SVGAGI) derive from the germline V gene. V was cut back by 6 bases and J by 7 bases, leaving a gap of 14 bases between them.

Genomic DNA was extracted from sorted cells for sequencing of the TCRbeta CDR3 region. The immunoSEQ Assay was used for sequencing of TCRbeta CDR3 regions. This immuneACCESS table, as held by TCRdb, lists in-frame sequences with V and J called but not all clones. Of the missing ones, under half trace to an unresolved V gene in checked studies; the others have no known cause. In this sample the table shows about 69,000 clones, more than 70% of which occur a single time. The ten biggest clones cover approximately 2.3% of the sample. General conclusions and limits of the study: The antigen specificity of the peripheral T cells that underwent clonal expansion was not determined. After ivuxolimab, expanded clones were on average more numerous among CD8+ T cells than among CD4+ T cells. At doses of 0.1 to 3.0 mg/kg, clonal expansion of both CD4+ and CD8+ blood T cells was observed from baseline to week 6. Low levels of normalized T-cell clonal expansion were also seen in some patients who did not respond. Partial responders in the 0.1-3.0 mg/kg groups had among the lowest normalized peripheral clonal expansion, especially among CD8+ T cells.

Rearrangement joined TRBV6-5 to TRBJ2-3; matching of 7 bases hints at TRBD2 as the D gene. Sequencing was performed on CD4+ or CD8+ T cells sorted from blood, taken in a trial of the OX40 agonist ivuxolimab. The receptor was derived from an adult with an advanced solid tumor such as melanoma, head and neck, liver or kidney cancer. The CDR3 has the sequence CASRAGAGYTQYF. Here is the DNA: TGTGCCAGCAGGGCGGGGGCCGGGTATACGCAGTATTTT.